The entry below describes one T cell receptor beta chain. Its specificity is unknown. The sample belongs to a study of shared clonotypes between healthy human individuals. Whole-study results and caveats: Though the depth was large, rarefaction showed that sorted-subset sequencing was incomplete. Sampling used blood alone; tissue repertoires probably differ.

TCRdb keeps only in-frame clones here, not all; method: immunoSEQ multiplex PCR. Of about 380,000 clones in the sample, about 97% were seen once. The CDR3 is 15 amino acids. CDR1 and CDR2 from the germline V gene are SGHRS and YFSETQ. Trimming cost V 0 bases and J 2 bases, with 8 bases left between them. This clonotype was sampled from a man aged 25 to 40 in good health. The material sequenced was memory CD8+ T cells sorted from blood. Regarding subset: CD45RO+ cells pooled with CCR7-negative TemRA cells. This rearrangement joins TRBV5-1 to TRBJ2-2; possible D gene TRBD2, 5 bases. The CDR3, as DNA: TGCGCCAGCAGCTTGGGGACTGTTAACACCGGGGAGCTGTTTTTT. Its protein product is CASSLGTVNTGELFF.